Below are 32 T cell receptor beta chains sequenced from a single sample in a study of T cells in Graves' hyperthyroidism and ophthalmopathy. TCR beta CDR3 sequences were amplified from RNA transcripts. The HTBI set primed first-round TCR CDR3 RT-PCR. Via MiXCR, TCRdb re-called the multiplex PCR reads, giving one row per CDR3 protein. The table records about 210,000 distinct CDR3 sequences, roughly 15% of them present only once. Input material: blood. Receptor source: a man aged 45-65 years with Graves' hyperthyroidism.

This chain connects TRBV12-3 or TRBV12-4 to TRBJ2-5, with 8 bases aligning to TRBD1. With 5 bases clipped from V and 3 bases from J, the junction kept 11 bases outside the gene matches. The CDR3 has 16 residues. DNA for the CDR3: TGTGCCAGCAGTCCCCAGGACAGGGAGCAGGAAGAGACCCAGTACTTC. Translation gives CASSPQDREQEETQYF.

In this sample, this clonotype turned up many times. The CDR3 DNA reads TGTGCCAGCAGCCGAGGACCCCATCTTGGCTCCTACGAGCAGTACTTC. Translation: CASSRGPHLGSYEQYF. The rearrangement links TRBV7-8 to TRBJ2-7; D remains ambiguous. Trimming took 5 bases from V and 0 from J, leaving 17 bases between them. This CDR3 has 16 amino acids. Germline V gives CDR1 SGHVS, CDR2 FQNEAQ.

This chain links TRBV9 with TRBJ2-2, with D possibly matching TRBD1 (6 bases). The V end lost 7 bases, the J end lost 3 bases, and 16 bases lay between the germline ends. The CDR3 spans 15 residues. Germline V gene data show CDR1 as SGDLS and CDR2 as YYNGEE. The CDR3 DNA is TGTGCCAGCCGCCGGGACACCAGTCACACCGGGGAGCTGTTTTTT. The encoded protein is CASRRDTSHTGELFF.

This clonotype was counted at least ten times. The chain recombines TRBV25-1 with TRBJ2-1, with 11 positions matching TRBD2. V was pared by 2 bases and J by 3 bases, with 9 bases of the junction left unmatched. This CDR3 is built from 18 residues. CDR1 MGHDK and CDR2 SYGVNS come from the germline V gene. CDR3 loop: CASSENPMGLADYNEQFF. In nucleotides, the CDR3 is TGTGCCAGCAGTGAAAACCCAATGGGACTAGCGGACTACAATGAGCAGTTCTTC. Complete variable domain (other parts from reference TRBV25-1 and TRBJ2-1): EADIYQTPRYLVIGTGKKITLECSQTMGHDKMYWYQQDPGMELHLIHYSYGVNSTEKGDLSSESTVSRIRTEHFPLTLESARPSHTSQYLCASSENPMGLADYNEQFFGPGTRLTVL.

This clonotype was counted only a few times. In DNA form, the CDR3 reads TGTGCCAGCAGCTTAGATCGGGGCACAGATACGCAGTATTTT. Its translation is CASSLDRGTDTQYF. V is TRBV7-6 and J is TRBJ2-3; no reliable D call. CDR1 SGHVS and CDR2 FNYEAQ come from the germline V gene. V was clipped by 1 base and J by 1 base, with 6 bases between them. This CDR3 comprises 14 residues.

A word on this clonotype: A much larger clone lies one base from this, so it may be a read error. The rearrangement joins TRBV11-3 to TRBJ2-3; D is possibly TRBD1 (6 bases). Germline CDR1 SGHNT, CDR2 YENEEA. The CDR3 runs to 13 residues. CDR3 amino acids: CVSSLGATGYQYF. The CDR3 DNA is TGTGTCAGCAGCTTAGGGGCAACAGGGTATCAGTATTTT.

This clonotype was recorded many times. This chain connects TRBV2 to TRBJ2-2; 12 nucleotides agree with TRBD2. Germline trimming cut 3 bases from V and 4 bases from J; bases unmatched to any gene: 3. The CDR3 extends over 16 amino acids. CDR1 and CDR2 from the germline V gene are SNHLY and FYNNEI. The CDR3 loop reads CASSERLAGATGELFF. Written as DNA, the CDR3 is TGTGCCAGCAGTGAGAGACTAGCGGGGGCCACCGGGGAGCTGTTTTTT. The whole variable domain, remainder taken from reference TRBV2 and TRBJ2-2, is EPEVTQTPSHQVTQMGQEVILRCVPISNHLYFYWYRQILGQKVEFLVSFYNNEISEKSEIFDDQFSVERPDGSNFTLKIRSTKLEDSAMYFCASSERLAGATGELFFGEGSRLTVL.

This clonotype has just a few counts. The V call is TRBV5-1, the J call TRBJ2-7, with 8 bases aligning to TRBD1. V trimming: 5 bases; J trimming: 0 bases; junction bases outside the gene matches: 7. The germline gives CDR1 SGHRS, CDR2 YFSETQ. The CDR3 consists of 15 residues. The chain's CDR3 is CASSRRQGSSYEQYF. The CDR3 coding sequence is TGCGCCAGCAGTCGCAGACAGGGGAGCTCCTACGAGCAGTACTTC.

The CDR3 loop is CASSLNGYEQYF. The CDR3 DNA sequence: TGTGCCAGCAGTTTAAATGGCTACGAGCAGTACTTC. The chain couples TRBV27 to TRBJ2-7; the D is unclear. Per germline, CDR1 MNHEY and CDR2 SMNVEV (reference sequence). This CDR3 contains 12 residues. The V end lost 2 bases, the J end lost 3 bases, and 5 bases lay between the germline ends.

This clonotype was recorded at least ten times. The rearrangement joins TRBV27 to TRBJ2-1; 10 nucleotides agree with TRBD2. The CDR3 length is 16 residues. Germline CDR1 reads MNHEY; CDR2 reads SMNVEV (reference sequence). The trim removed 2 bases at V and 12 bases at J, leaving 13 bases unmatched. CDR3 nucleotides: TGTGCCAGCAGTTTAACGGCTAGCGGGAGTGAATATGGGCAGTTCTTC. Its protein is CASSLTASGSEYGQFF.

This clonotype occurred a few times. The V gene is TRBV15, the J gene TRBJ1-2; D gene ambiguous. Germline V lookup: CDR1 LNHNV, CDR2 YYDKDF (reference sequence). This CDR3 region has 16 residues. Trimming cost V 5 bases and J 0 bases, with 16 bases left between them. Here the CDR3 DNA reads TGTGCCACCAGCCCCCGCGAGAAGGGAGCTAACTATGGCTACACCTTC. It is translated as CATSPREKGANYGYTF.

This clonotype was counted at least ten times. The V and J genes are TRBV6-6 and TRBJ2-7; 7 bases align to TRBD1. Trimming cost V 2 bases and J 2 bases; bases outside gene matches: 3. This CDR3 is 14 amino acids long. Germline values: CDR1 MNHNY, CDR2 SVGAGI (reference sequence). CDR3 bases: TGTGCCAGCAGTTACGTCCAGGGGGCCTACGAGCAGTACTTC. Translating gives CASSYVQGAYEQYF.

The V gene is TRBV24-1, the J gene TRBJ1-6, with D uncertain. Germline CDR1 reads KGHDR; CDR2 reads SFDVKD. CDR3 length: 14 amino acids. V was pared by 8 bases and J by 5 bases, with 12 bases between. CDR3 nucleotide sequence: TGTGCCACCACACTTCGGCCTCATAATTCACCCCTCCACTTT. This sequence encodes CATTLRPHNSPLHF.

This clonotype was counted between two and nine times. The V call is TRBV6-1, the J call TRBJ2-7, with 10 bases identical to TRBD2. CDR1 and CDR2 (germline): MNHNS, SASEGT. The V and J ends lost 6 bases and 0 bases, in that order; junction bases with no gene match: 17. There are 19 residues in the CDR3. For the CDR3, the DNA is TGTGCCAGCAGACAAAGCGGCTCCCGGACTAGCGGAGACTCCTACGAGCAGTACTTC. Protein product: CASRQSGSRTSGDSYEQYF.

J is TRBJ1-5 and V is TRBV20-1, with 8 bases lining up with TRBD1. V trimming: 4 bases; J trimming: 3 bases; junction bases outside the gene matches: 5. Per the germline V gene, CDR1 is DFQATT and CDR2 is SNEGSKA (reference sequence). This CDR3 is built from 14 residues. Written as DNA, the CDR3 is TGCAGTGCTAAGTACAGGGGGTACAATCAGCCCCAGCATTTT. Protein sequence: CSAKYRGYNQPQHF.

The chain has TRBV20-1 and TRBJ2-1, with TRBD2 matching 7 bases. Germline CDR1 is DFQATT and CDR2 is SNEGSKA (reference sequence). The CDR3 loop spans 13 amino acids. Losses at the gene ends were 6 bases for V and 2 bases for J; bases not matched to a gene: 4. CDR3 residues: CSASTSAYNEQFF. CDR3 DNA: TGCAGTGCCTCAACTAGCGCCTACAATGAGCAGTTCTTC.

This chain uses TRBV5-1 with TRBJ2-3, with 15 bases aligning to TRBD2. V lost 2 bases and J lost 3; bases outside the gene matches: 4. The CDR3 length is 17 residues. In germline, CDR1 is SGHRS, CDR2 YFSETQ. CDR3 sequence: CASSLAGLAGGTDTQYF. The DNA of the CDR3 is TGCGCCAGCAGCTTAGCGGGACTAGCGGGAGGAACAGATACGCAGTATTTT.

This chain connects TRBV27 to TRBJ1-6, with TRBD1 matching over 12 bases. V lost 7 bases, J lost 9 bases, and 10 bases stayed unmatched. This CDR3 spans 16 amino acids. Germline loops: CDR1 MNHEY, CDR2 SMNVEV (reference sequence). CDR3 coding DNA: TGTGCCAGCACCCCTGCCGGGACAGGGGGCGGTTCACCCCTCCACTTT. It specifies CASTPAGTGGGSPLHF.

This clonotype was counted many times. This sequence joins TRBV29-1 and TRBJ2-3, with D unclear. V lost 8 bases and J 2 bases, leaving 14 bases between the germline ends. Germline CDR1 SQVTM, CDR2 ANQGSEA. The CDR3 runs to 13 residues. The CDR3 nucleotides read TGCAGCTCGTCGTTGGGCCACACAGATACGCAGTATTTT. The encoded protein is CSSSLGHTDTQYF.

This clonotype was observed many times. The chain couples TRBV12-3 or TRBV12-4 to TRBJ2-7, with a possible D match to TRBD1 (6 bases). The CDR3 is 14 residues long. Between the trimmed V and J ends, which lost 2 bases and 0 bases, there was a span of 8 bases. This chain's CDR3 is CASSLRTASYEQYF. DNA for the CDR3: TGTGCCAGCAGTTTAAGGACAGCCTCCTACGAGCAGTACTTC.

This clonotype has just a few counts. The CDR3 sequence is CASSLEGQGRSYTF. CDR3 nucleotide sequence: TGTGCCAGCAGCTTGGAGGGACAGGGTCGGAGCTACACCTTC. This chain uses TRBV5-4 with TRBJ1-2; 9 nucleotides line up with TRBD1. This CDR3 is built from 14 residues. Germline V gene data show CDR1 as SGHNT and CDR2 as YYREEE (reference sequence). Germline trimming cut 0 bases from V and 9 bases from J; bases unmatched to any gene: 6.

This clonotype was recorded at least ten times. The chain employs TRBV28 and TRBJ2-1; D could derive from TRBD1 or TRBD2 (6 bases each). The germline V and J ends were trimmed by 3 bases and 5 bases, with 11 bases remaining between them. The CDR3 extends over 14 amino acids. Germline V gene lookup returns CDR1 MDHEN and CDR2 SYDVKM. The CDR3 sequence is CASSFWGADNEQFF. CDR3 nucleotide sequence: TGTGCCAGCAGTTTCTGGGGGGCAGACAATGAGCAGTTCTTC.

This clonotype was observed a handful of times. The chain combines TRBV4-2 with TRBJ2-3; 12 bases agree with TRBD2. V was pared by 4 bases and J by 6 bases, with 8 bases of the junction left unmatched. CDR3 length: 16 residues. Germline V CDR1 and CDR2: LGHNA, YNFKEQ. CDR3 nucleotides: TGTGCCAGCAGCCTCTCGACTAGCGGGAGAACCGATACGCAGTATTTT. It specifies CASSLSTSGRTDTQYF.

The chain is built from TRBV4-1 and TRBJ2-4; D perhaps matches TRBD2 (7 bases). From germline, CDR1 is MGHRA and CDR2 YSYEKL. V was cut by 5 bases and J by 0 bases, with 17 bases left in between. The CDR3 is made up of 17 amino acids. Here the CDR3 reads CASSSWGGGLAKNIQYF. The CDR3, as DNA: TGCGCCAGCAGCTCCTGGGGCGGGGGCCTAGCCAAAAACATTCAGTACTTC.

This clonotype has at least ten counts. This chain uses TRBV30 with TRBJ2-1; D uncertain. Trimming left V 7 bases short and J 0 bases short, with 13 bases between. The CDR3 totals 14 residues. Germline-derived CDR1 and CDR2 are GTSNPN and SVGIG (reference sequence). CDR3 sequence (DNA): TGTGCCTCCAACCAAAGGGCCTCCTACAATGAGCAGTTCTTC. Protein: CASNQRASYNEQFF.

The J gene is TRBJ1-6, the V gene TRBV11-2; D remains unclear. The V end was cut by 5 bases, the J end by 8 bases, with 19 bases between. This CDR3 has 16 residues. Germline CDR1 SGHAT, CDR2 FQNNGV. The CDR3 spells CASSRTVGRADSPLHF. The DNA of the CDR3 is TGTGCCAGCAGCCGGACGGTCGGTAGAGCGGATTCACCCCTCCACTTT.

This clonotype has a count of ten or more. The chain employs TRBV28 and TRBJ2-2; tentative D call: TRBD2 (6 bases). Trimming removed 2 bases from V and 3 bases from J, with 13 bases in between. Germline CDR1 MDHEN, CDR2 SYDVKM. The CDR3 is 16 amino acids. In DNA, the CDR3 is TGTGCCAGCAGTTTACCGAGCGGGCTCTACACCGGGGAGCTGTTTTTT. Amino acids: CASSLPSGLYTGELFF.

This clonotype showed up just a few times. J is TRBJ1-3 and V is TRBV18; 9 bases line up with TRBD1. Germline lookup yields CDR1 KGHSH and CDR2 LQKENI. The CDR3 sequence is 17 residues long. With V trimmed by 3 bases and J by 0 bases, 6 bases remained unmatched. The CDR3 sequence is CASSPSGQGFSGNTIYF. Here the CDR3 DNA reads TGTGCCAGCTCACCTTCTGGACAGGGGTTCTCTGGAAACACCATATATTTT.

This clonotype was recorded many times. This rearrangement joins TRBV2 to TRBJ1-4, with D possibly being TRBD1 (5 bases). Germline V CDR1 and CDR2: SNHLY, FYNNEI. The CDR3 spans 14 residues. Between the trimmed V and J ends, which lost 4 bases and 4 bases, there was a span of 10 bases. CDR3 DNA: TGTGCCAGCAGTGTCAGGAGGGGTAATGAAAAACTGTTTTTT. Amino acids: CASSVRRGNEKLFF.

This clonotype was seen only a few times. The genes are TRBV11-1 and TRBJ2-1; the match to TRBD2 covers 8 bases. Germline CDR1 is SGHAT and CDR2 is FQDESV (reference sequence). The trim removed 5 bases at V and 6 bases at J, leaving 15 bases unmatched. The CDR3 is made up of 17 amino acids. The CDR3 bases are TGTGCCAGCAGCGCCGGGGTGGGTAGCGGGACCTCCAATGAGCAGTTCTTC. Translated, it gives CASSAGVGSGTSNEQFF. Variable domain in full (rest from reference TRBV11-1 and TRBJ2-1): EAEVAQSPRYKITEKSQAVAFWCDPISGHATLYWYRQILGQGPELLVQFQDESVVDDSQLPKDRFSAERLKGVDSTLKIQPAELGDSAMYLCASSAGVGSGTSNEQFFGPGTRLTVL.

With regard to this clonotype: A read error is possible here, since a much larger clone lies one base away. As the CDR3 is not closed by the conserved phenylalanine or tryptophan, this likely results from a read error. CDR3 bases: TGTGCCAGCAGTGAAAGCCGTTTGGGCTACACCCTC. This encodes CASSESRLGYTL. The chain employs TRBV2 and TRBJ1-2; unclear D gene. The germline V gene encodes CDR1 SNHLY and CDR2 FYNNEI. Deletions cut 2 bases from V and 8 bases from J, with 9 bases between. The CDR3 spans 12 residues.

In its sample, this clonotype was seen many times. This chain links TRBV28 with TRBJ2-5; D assignment may be TRBD1 or TRBD2 (6 bases each). Germline V gene sequence: CDR1 MDHEN, CDR2 SYDVKM. Trimming cost V 1 base and J 2 bases, with 20 bases left between them. The CDR3 is 18 amino acids. CDR3 protein: CASSLSEYRGEWQETQYF. CDR3 DNA: TGTGCCAGCAGTTTATCGGAGTATAGGGGGGAGTGGCAAGAGACCCAGTACTTC.